The next 31 T cell receptor beta chains were all read from a single sample in a study of shared clonotypes between healthy human individuals. Clones were sequenced by immunoSEQ multiplex PCR, and TCRdb holds only the in-frame ones, with some missing. The sample holds fewer than 3 million clones; just under 95% are singletons and the top ten take more than 0.35%. Sequencing was carried out using naive CD4+ T cells from PBMCs. Subset meaning: CD45RA+ positively selected. These receptors were collected from a man younger than 30 in good health. Some clones in this sample may be carry-over from other donors' samples.

CDR3 DNA sequence: TGTGCCAGTAGAGGGACGGAGGGACTAGCGGGACCCGGGGAGCTGTTTTTT. This translates into CASRGTEGLAGPGELFF. V usage is TRBV19 and J usage is TRBJ2-2; 13 positions match TRBD2. Germline V CDR1 and CDR2: LNHDA, SQIVND (reference sequence). Trimming at V came to 6 bases and at J to 6 bases, leaving 10 bases not matched to a gene. The CDR3 spans 17 residues.

V gene TRBV7-2 combines with J gene TRBJ1-3; D remains unclear. Per the germline V gene, CDR1 is SGHTA and CDR2 is FQGNSA. The CDR3 runs to 15 residues. The ends were cut back, 0 bases at V and 8 bases at J, with 14 bases in the middle. The CDR3 coding sequence is TGTGCCAGCAGCTTAGCGTACAGTGGTGCCGACACCATATATTTT. It encodes CASSLAYSGADTIYF.

In regard to this clone: Other DNA sequences of this sample code for an identical CDR3. CDR3 nucleotides: TGCGCCAGCAGCTTGGAAGGAAGCAATCAGCCCCAGCATTTT. The encoded protein is CASSLEGSNQPQHF. The chain links TRBV5-1 to TRBJ1-5; no reliable D call. Germline lookup yields CDR1 SGHRS and CDR2 YFSETQ. V lost 0 bases and J lost 1, with 5 bases in between. This CDR3 comprises 14 residues.

The gene calls are TRBV27 and TRBJ1-4; no firm D call. Between the trimmed V and J ends, which lost 6 bases and 14 bases, there was a span of 16 bases. The CDR3 length is 12 residues. CDR1 and CDR2 from the germline V gene are MNHEY and SMNVEV (reference sequence). This CDR3 is CASRPEWRGLFF. The DNA of the CDR3 is TGTGCCAGCAGACCCGAATGGCGGGGTCTGTTTTTT.

This chain connects TRBV6-5 to TRBJ2-1; 7 positions agree with TRBD1. Trimming cost V 5 bases and J 8 bases; bases outside gene matches: 9. CDR1 is MNHEY and CDR2 is SVGAGI in the germline V gene. This CDR3 spans 14 amino acids. CDR3 residues: CASSSRTGGDEQFF. The CDR3 DNA reads as TGTGCCAGCAGTAGTCGGACAGGAGGCGATGAGCAGTTCTTC.

Notes on this clone: Other DNA sequences in this specimen translate into the identical CDR3. The V and J genes are TRBV2 and TRBJ2-7, with a possible D match to TRBD1 (5 bases). V lost 3 bases and J 4 bases, leaving 13 bases between the germline ends. The CDR3 covers 14 residues. CDR1 SNHLY and CDR2 FYNNEI come from the germline V gene. As DNA, the CDR3 is TGTGCCAGCAGTGACCAGGGCCTAGGTTACGAGCAGTACTTC. Its translation is CASSDQGLGYEQYF.

V usage is TRBV5-6 and J usage is TRBJ1-4; possibly TRBD1 for D (6 bases). Trimming took 4 bases from V and 5 from J, leaving 12 bases between them. The CDR3 totals 14 residues. The V gene's germline CDR1 is SGHDT and CDR2 YYEEEE. CDR3 region: CASSTLDRNEKLFF. The CDR3 DNA sequence: TGTGCCAGCAGCACCCTAGACAGGAATGAAAAACTGTTTTTT.

This chain links TRBV27 with TRBJ2-4; the D gene could be TRBD1 or TRBD2 (7 bases each). Between the trimmed V and J ends, which lost 6 bases and 0 bases, there was a span of 18 bases. The CDR3 runs 17 residues. Germline V gene data show CDR1 as MNHEY and CDR2 as SMNVEV (reference sequence). CDR3 coding DNA: TGTGCCAGCAGCCCAGGGGGGGCAGGGGTAGCCAAAAACATTCAGTACTTC. Translating gives CASSPGGAGVAKNIQYF.

This chain uses TRBV5-6 with TRBJ2-3, with D tentatively TRBD1 (6 bases). CDR3 length equals 19 residues. The germline V and J ends were trimmed by 3 bases and 2 bases, with 25 bases remaining between them. Germline V lookup: CDR1 SGHDT, CDR2 YYEEEE. The CDR3 reads CASSSPDDRPQAVTDTQYF. As DNA, the CDR3 is TGTGCCAGCAGCTCGCCAGACGACAGGCCCCAAGCAGTCACAGATACGCAGTATTTT. Full variable domain (missing parts from reference TRBV5-6 and TRBJ2-3): DAGVTQSPTHLIKTRGQQVTLRCSPKSGHDTVSWYQQALGQGPQFIFQYYEEEERQRGNFPDRFSGHQFPNYSSELNVNALLLGDSALYLCASSSPDDRPQAVTDTQYFGPGTRLTVL.

This clone was counted a single time. The chain carries TRBV18 and TRBJ2-7; tentative D call: TRBD2 (7 bases). The V gene lost 5 bases and the J gene lost 5 bases, with 19 bases spanning the gap. CDR3 size: 15 residues. Germline values: CDR1 KGHSH, CDR2 LQKENI. As DNA, the CDR3 is TGTGCCAGCTCAAACCTGAGCAGGGGAGGGCACGAGCAGTACTTC. This encodes CASSNLSRGGHEQYF.

V and J are TRBV6-5 and TRBJ1-1; no firm D call. The length of the CDR3 is 14 residues. Germline loops: CDR1 MNHEY, CDR2 SVGAGI. V lost 2 bases and J 3 bases, leaving 10 bases between the germline ends. CDR3 loop: CASSYSPGDTEAFF. The DNA of the CDR3 is TGTGCCAGCAGTTACAGTCCCGGGGACACTGAAGCTTTCTTT.

This chain joins TRBV28 and TRBJ1-4, with TRBD1 matching 7 bases. The CDR3 runs to 13 residues. J gave up 8 bases and V 8 bases, and 8 bases lay outside the gene matches. In germline, CDR1 is MDHEN, CDR2 SYDVKM. The CDR3 nucleotides are TGTGCCAGCCTCGGGACAGTGGAGGAAAAACTGTTTTTT. It translates to CASLGTVEEKLFF.

This clone was picked up a small number of times. The genes are TRBV19 and TRBJ1-2; D ambiguous. The CDR3 extends over 11 amino acids. V gave up 6 bases and J gave up 2 bases, with 4 bases separating them. CDR1 and CDR2 from the germline V gene are LNHDA and SQIVND (reference sequence). The CDR3 sequence: CASRQNYGYTF. CDR3 in DNA: TGTGCCAGTAGACAAAACTATGGCTACACCTTC.

This rearrangement joins TRBV27 to TRBJ1-4; a weak D match, TRBD1 (6 bases). V gave up 6 bases and J gave up 1 base, with 15 bases separating them. The CDR3 covers 16 residues. Germline V CDR1 and CDR2: MNHEY, SMNVEV (reference sequence). This CDR3 is CASRPLGGRTNEKLFF. The CDR3, as DNA: TGTGCCAGCAGACCACTCGGGGGCCGAACTAATGAAAAACTGTTTTTT.

The rearrangement joins TRBV29-1 to TRBJ2-1; D uncertain. Trimming shortened V by 1 base and J by 0 bases, and 7 bases separated the two germline ends. From germline, CDR1 is SQVTM and CDR2 ANQGSEA. CDR3 length: 14 amino acids. CDR3 protein: CSVEGISSYNEQFF. In nucleotides, the CDR3 is TGCAGCGTTGAAGGGATCTCCTCCTACAATGAGCAGTTCTTC.

CDR3 DNA sequence: TGTGCCAGCAGGCGGATGAACACTGAAGCTTTCTTT. Protein: CASRRMNTEAFF. This chain links TRBV6-5 with TRBJ1-1; D gene ambiguous. This CDR3 is built from 12 residues. The germline CDR1 and CDR2 sequences are MNHEY and SVGAGI. The V gene lost 6 bases and the J gene lost 0 bases, with 5 bases spanning the gap.

V and J are TRBV28 and TRBJ2-5; 9 nucleotides match TRBD2. V lost 5 bases, J lost 5 bases, and 9 bases stayed unmatched. Germline values: CDR1 MDHEN, CDR2 SYDVKM. This CDR3 spans 15 amino acids. CDR3 sequence: CASSTLREGLETQYF. The DNA for the CDR3 is TGTGCCAGCAGTACCCTGCGGGAGGGCCTGGAGACCCAGTACTTC. Drawing the rest from reference TRBV28 and TRBJ2-5, the complete variable domain is DVKVTQSSRYLVKRTGEKVFLECVQDMDHENMFWYRQDPGLGLRLIYFSYDVKMKEKGDIPEGYSVSREKKERFSLILESASTNQTSMYLCASSTLREGLETQYFGPGTRLLVL.

The CDR3 loop is CSVEWRPGARLLSSYNEQFF. The CDR3, as DNA: TGCAGCGTTGAATGGCGGCCGGGGGCGAGGCTACTTAGCTCCTACAATGAGCAGTTCTTC. The rearrangement uses TRBV29-1 and TRBJ2-1; D might be TRBD1 or TRBD2, each matching 6 bases. CDR1 SQVTM and CDR2 ANQGSEA come from the germline V gene. The CDR3 is 20 residues long. The V gene lost 2 bases and the J gene lost 0 bases, with 26 bases spanning the gap.

The chain couples TRBV18 to TRBJ2-1, with unresolved D. Germline values: CDR1 KGHSH, CDR2 LQKENI. The V and J ends lost 5 bases and 5 bases respectively, with 13 bases between them. The CDR3 extends over 14 amino acids. CDR3 DNA sequence: TGTGCCAGCTCATCAAACGACCGTAACAATGAGCAGTTCTTC. It translates to CASSSNDRNNEQFF.

This clone showed up just once. V is TRBV5-1 and J is TRBJ2-1, with 9 nucleotides matching TRBD2. Germline CDR1 and CDR2: SGHRS and YFSETQ. This CDR3 is 16 amino acids long. J was trimmed by 2 bases and V by 1 base; bases with no gene match: 4. The DNA for the CDR3 is TGCGCCAGCAGCTTGTTCCCTAGCGGGGCCTACAATGAGCAGTTCTTC. Encoded protein: CASSLFPSGAYNEQFF.

The chain has TRBV5-1 and TRBJ1-2; the D gene is possibly TRBD1 (6 bases). This CDR3 comprises 16 residues. Trimming removed 0 bases from V and 0 bases from J, with 12 bases in between. CDR1 and CDR2 (germline): SGHRS, YFSETQ. This chain's CDR3 is CASSLAGDRTNYGYTF. The CDR3 bases are TGCGCCAGCAGCTTGGCCGGAGACAGGACTAACTATGGCTACACCTTC.

The chain uses TRBV28 and TRBJ2-2, with 7 bases lining up with TRBD2. Unmatched junction bases numbered 10, after V lost 6 bases and J lost 6 bases. The CDR3 is made up of 15 amino acids. Germline V lookup: CDR1 MDHEN, CDR2 SYDVKM. CDR3: CASSPQRGIPGELFF. CDR3 DNA sequence: TGTGCCAGCAGCCCTCAGCGGGGAATCCCCGGGGAGCTGTTTTTT.

This sequence joins TRBV30 and TRBJ2-1; 8 nucleotides match TRBD1. CDR1 and CDR2 from the germline V gene are GTSNPN and SVGIG (reference sequence). This CDR3 has 15 amino acids. V gave up 0 bases and J gave up 5 bases; unmatched junction bases: 6. The CDR3 here is CAWSVLSQGDNEQFF. CDR3 nucleotides: TGTGCCTGGAGTGTACTATCACAGGGGGACAATGAGCAGTTCTTC.

The rearrangement joins TRBV5-1 to TRBJ2-3; 7 bases agree with TRBD2. V dropped 4 bases and J dropped 4; count of bases not matched to a gene: 6. CDR1 is SGHRS and CDR2 is YFSETQ in the germline V gene. The CDR3 sequence is 14 residues long. CDR3 loop: CASSAGGEPDTQYF. CDR3 DNA sequence: TGCGCCAGCAGCGCTGGGGGGGAGCCAGATACGCAGTATTTT.

This chain links TRBV28 with TRBJ1-5; no definite D call. Between the trimmed V and J ends, which lost 11 bases and 0 bases, there was a span of 11 bases. Germline CDR1 and CDR2: MDHEN and SYDVKM. This CDR3 has 13 residues. CDR3 protein: CAARPSSNQPQHF. The CDR3 DNA is TGTGCCGCCCGGCCGTCTAGCAATCAGCCCCAGCATTTT.

The rearrangement uses TRBV5-4 and TRBJ2-7, with a possible D match to TRBD1 (5 bases). V lost 5 bases and J 7 bases, leaving 13 bases between the germline ends. The CDR3 loop spans 12 amino acids. CDR1 is SGHNT and CDR2 is YYREEE in the germline V gene (reference sequence). CDR3 coding DNA: TGTGCCAGCAGTTACGACAGATTGGAGCAGTACTTC. Its translation: CASSYDRLEQYF.

The CDR3 nucleotides are TGTGCCAGCAGCCTGGGGACAGGGGGCGCCCCGGGCTATGGCTACACCTTC. Protein: CASSLGTGGAPGYGYTF. The rearrangement uses TRBV28 and TRBJ1-2, with 12 bases lining up with TRBD1. CDR3 length: 17 amino acids. Germline CDR1 MDHEN, CDR2 SYDVKM. V gave up 6 bases and J gave up 4 bases; unmatched junction bases: 12.

This chain joins TRBV11-2 and TRBJ2-7; D might be TRBD1 (5 bases). Germline V gene lookup returns CDR1 SGHAT and CDR2 FQNNGV. The germline V and J ends were trimmed by 3 bases and 6 bases, with 15 bases remaining between them. The CDR3 extends over 14 amino acids. The CDR3 loop is CASSFRLGRSEQYF. In DNA form, the CDR3 reads TGTGCCAGCAGCTTTCGACTGGGGCGTTCCGAGCAGTACTTC.

Here the CDR3 DNA reads TGTGCCAGTAGTATAGGGGGACTAATCCGCAATGAGCAGTTCTTC. Translating gives CASSIGGLIRNEQFF. This rearrangement joins TRBV19 to TRBJ2-1, with 7 bases lining up with TRBD2. V trimming: 1 base; J trimming: 6 bases; junction bases outside the gene matches: 6. This CDR3 is built from 15 residues. Germline V gene data show CDR1 as LNHDA and CDR2 as SQIVND (reference sequence).

For the CDR3, the DNA is TGTGCCATCAGTGAGTCGATGTGGGTTAACTATGGCTACACCTTC. Translating gives CAISESMWVNYGYTF. The chain employs TRBV10-3 and TRBJ1-2; D is uncertain. Germline lookup yields CDR1 ENHRY and CDR2 SYGVKD. V was clipped by 0 bases and J by 1 base, with 9 bases between them. The CDR3 totals 15 residues.

This rearrangement joins TRBV5-1 to TRBJ2-1; D might be TRBD1 or TRBD2, each matching 5 bases. Trimming removed 2 bases from V and 8 bases from J, with 14 bases in between. Germline V lookup: CDR1 SGHRS, CDR2 YFSETQ. This CDR3 has 14 residues. In DNA form, the CDR3 reads TGCGCCAGCAGCTTACCGGGACCCGCCGATGAGCAGTTCTTC. This encodes CASSLPGPADEQFF. The full variable domain, with the rest looked up from reference TRBV5-1 and TRBJ2-1, is KAGVTQTPRYLIKTRGQQVTLSCSPISGHRSVSWYQQTPGQGLQFLFEYFSETQRNKGNFPGRFSGRQFSNSRSEMNVSTLELGDSALYLCASSLPGPADEQFFGPGTRLTVL.